Each of the 4 T cell receptor beta chains below was sequenced from the same sample in a study of regulatory T cells in long-lasting Graves disease. Through Arm-PCR of CDR3 regions and iRepertoire HTBI primers, TCR beta libraries were built. MiXCR was run by TCRdb on the multiplex PCR reads, yielding one entry per CDR3 protein. The repertoire has 200,000 to 250,000 distinct CDR3 sequences, about a sixth of them found once; the top ten carry approximately 24%. The time point denotes: newly diagnosed GD, antithyroid drugs for less than 3 months. The TCR library was made from RNA extracted from PBMCs. This specimen consisted of peripheral blood mononuclear cells (PBMCs), obtained at new diagnosis, from a patient treated with antithyroid drugs. The receptors derive from a female donor with Graves disease.

This clonotype came up many times. The chain has TRBV6-1 and TRBJ1-5; possible D gene TRBD1, 6 bases. The CDR3 sequence is 15 residues long. Trimming pared 6 bases from V and 11 bases from J, leaving 23 bases between. The V gene's germline CDR1 is MNHNS and CDR2 SASEGT. The CDR3 reads CASRREAGGAQTQHF. The DNA of the CDR3 is TGTGCCAGCAGGAGGGAAGCGGGGGGGGCGCAAACCCAGCATTTT.

This clonotype has ten or more counts. The CDR3 spells CASSGSNGNQPQHF. The CDR3 nucleotides are TGTGCCAGCAGTGGGTCCAACGGGAATCAGCCCCAGCATTTT. V and J are TRBV6-4 and TRBJ1-5, with unresolved D. The CDR3 is 14 amino acids. Germline V CDR1 and CDR2: MRHNA, SNTAGT. V lost 4 bases to trimming and J lost 4 bases, with 11 bases between them.

This clonotype was seen at least ten times. The chain joins TRBV10-3 to TRBJ1-3, with D possibly matching TRBD1 (5 bases). V lost 8 bases and J lost 0, with 14 bases in between. The CDR3 has 15 residues. Per germline, CDR1 ENHRY and CDR2 SYGVKD. CDR3 sequence: CAIRRGLDSGNTIYF. The DNA of the CDR3 is TGTGCCATCCGGAGGGGATTAGACTCTGGAAACACCATATATTTT.

The chain joins TRBV9 to TRBJ1-5; unclear D gene. The CDR3 length is 11 residues. Germline V gives CDR1 SGDLS, CDR2 YYNGEE. V lost 6 bases, J lost 4 bases, and 5 bases lay in between. CDR3 nucleotides: TGTGCCAGCACAGCAAATCAGCCCCAGCATTTT. This sequence encodes CASTANQPQHF.